This T cell receptor (beta chain) was captured by sequencing in a study of shared clonotypes between healthy human individuals (dated by TCRdb to the early 2020s). For the study in its entirety: A few men and two women, aged 18 to 49 years, made up the cohort. To estimate repertoire size and how much clonotypes are shared between individuals, the study performed deep sequencing of blood TCR repertoires from a few healthy adults. Libraries were prepared and TCR repertoires were sequenced by different laboratories using diverse techniques, in order to increase sequencing depth and limit assay-specific biases. For each donor, CD4 naive and CD4 memory were each given three plates, CD8 naive was given two plates, and CD8 memory was given one plate. Between about 0.9 and 10 billion PBMCs per donor were obtained by leukapheresis. General conclusions and limits of the study: Incomplete sequencing was indicated by rarefaction of sorted-subset datasets, despite the large sequencing depth. When a few donors were compared, the shared fraction of clonotypes was approximately 5% for naive CD4, roughly 3.3% for naive CD8, roughly 2.5% for memory CD4, and 0.35% to 0.4% for memory CD8. Sampling was restricted to blood, and TCR repertoires in tissue are likely to differ from TCR repertoires in blood. Naive subsets generally had larger estimated clonotype richness than memory subsets. Higher generation probabilities were observed for clonotypes shared by all four sorted-subset donors than for non-shared clonotypes. Pairwise subsampling led to the expectation that sequencing depth would affect the degree of clonotype sharing among donors. Because the study included only a small number of donors, the genetic and exposure-history diversity represented was limited.

Using the deep immunoSEQ assay, multiplex PCR amplified TCR CDR3 regions from genomic DNA. Genomic DNA extracted from each cell subset was distributed evenly over all wells of several immunoSEQ 96-well plates, and each plate served as one replicate. For sorted subsets, around 0.2 ug of genomic DNA, equivalent to around 31,000 T cell genomes, went into each replicate PCR. Purified libraries were quantified with a Qubit 3.0 fluorometer, sized on a Bioanalyzer 2100, and re-quantified with the KAPA Library Quantification kit. Every immunoSEQ 96-well plate was sequenced on a separate single-read 150-cycle Illumina NextSeq 550 flow cell. The paper's data handling went like this. Because the immunoSEQ output included only junctional sequences and no quality scores, the filtering could not be the same as the filtering used for full-length reads. To assign V/J genes and CDR3, sequences were annotated against IMGT germline references using PyIR, a Python wrapper for IgBLAST v1.9. Any read was removed if the V/J assignment was weak (E-value above 1e-6), the CDR3 was missing, or the read contained stop codons, out-of-frame junctions, or ambiguous translated residues. V3J clonotypes were defined as sequences sharing the same inferred V gene, J gene, and CDR3 amino acid sequence. Percentage overlap between repertoires was computed as shared unique clonotypes divided by the size of the smaller repertoire. Richness of each repertoire was evaluated using RTK rarefaction, the Chao1 estimator, and Recon v2.1 estimates of unobserved clonotypes. OLGA was used to compute generation probabilities for all TCRbeta clonotypes that the gDNA method yielded from a handful of donors. In TCRdb, the immuneACCESS table is reduced to in-frame sequences with V and J assigned. These tables do not hold every clone; where another copy was compared, an unresolved V gene accounts for under half, and the others remain unexplained. The V and J calls and the clone size are those of that table, but D and trimming were determined from the DNA. Counted in this sample were under 2.5 million clones; roughly 90% of them appeared once. The ten largest clones represent 0.3% to 0.45% of the sample.

V is shortened by 3 bases, J by 10 bases, and the region joining them spans 22 bases. The CDR3, cysteine through phenylalanine, is 16 amino acids long. The retained sequence is limited to the CDR3, 48 bases, with the frame set at the first base. From the germline V gene, CDR1 is KGHSH and CDR2 is LQKENI. Comment on this clone: Its antigen is not yet known. Base qualities are not recorded, but no much larger clone differs from it by a single base.

The donors were healthy, HIV-negative adults who had no recently reported acute infections or vaccinations. All donors were Caucasian adults living in Nashville, Tennessee, USA. CD4+ T cells were enriched through magnetic negative selection, after which naive cells were positively selected on CD45RA and the remaining negative fraction served as the memory subset. After blood collection by leukapheresis, PBMCs were isolated using Ficoll-Histopaque density gradient centrifugation and then cryopreserved in the vapor phase of liquid nitrogen. Analytical flow cytometry was used to check the purity and quantity of each magnetically sorted T cell population. Genomic DNA was isolated from each sorted fraction and quantified by UV absorbance on a Nanodrop 2000c.

The rearranged segments are TRBV18 and TRBJ1-3, with TRBD1 as a weak D call on 6 bases. The receptor's source is a man in his late teens or twenties in good health. Some clones in this sample may be carry-over from other donors' samples. Material: naive CD4+ T cells from PBMCs. The sample's cell subset or site label, decoded: CD45RA+ positively selected. The DNA sequence is given as TGTGCCAGCTCACCGGTTTTGGTAACAGGGAGGACAACCATATATTTT. The encoded protein is CASSPVLVTGRTTIYF. The variable domain in full, with residues beyond the CDR3 obtained from the reference TRBV18 and TRBJ1-3 genes, is NAGVMQNPRHLVRRRGQEARLRCSPMKGHSHVYWYRQLPEEGLKFMVYLQKENIIDESGMPKERFSAEFPKEGPSILRIQQVVRGDSAAYFCASSPVLVTGRTTIYFGEGSWLTVV.